Each of the 25 T cell receptor beta chains below was sequenced from the same sample in a study of blood T cell repertoires in COVID-19. Only in-frame clones appear in the TCRdb table, and some are missing; sequencing was by immunoSEQ multiplex PCR. Of about 39,000 clones listed, around 84% are singletons. Sequenced sample: peripheral blood. The receptors derive from a man between 65 and 80 years old with acute or convalescent COVID-19.

This sequence joins TRBV30 and TRBJ1-6, with D tentatively TRBD1 (6 bases). In germline, CDR1 is GTSNPN, CDR2 SVGIG (reference sequence). The germline V and J ends were trimmed by 7 bases and 3 bases, with 16 bases remaining between them. The CDR3 runs to 15 residues. DNA for the CDR3: TGTGCCTTAGGTTCAGGGGCCTACTATAATTCACCCCTCCACTTT. Protein: CALGSGAYYNSPLHF.

This chain links TRBV7-8 with TRBJ1-1; 7 bases map to TRBD1. CDR3 length: 15 amino acids. V was pared by 0 bases and J by 1 base, with 2 bases of the junction left unmatched. Germline lookup yields CDR1 SGHVS and CDR2 FQNEAQ. In DNA, the CDR3 is TGTGCCAGCAGCTTAGCCGGGACAGCGAACACTGAAGCTTTCTTT. As protein: CASSLAGTANTEAFF.

The genes are TRBV7-9 and TRBJ1-1; 8 bases map to TRBD1. CDR1 SEHNR and CDR2 FQNEAQ come from the germline V gene (reference sequence). The J segment lost 1 base and the V segment lost 3 bases, leaving 1 base of the junction unmatched. This CDR3 is built from 14 residues. CDR3 protein: CASSFGQGNTEAFF. CDR3 nucleotides: TGTGCCAGCAGCTTCGGACAGGGGAACACTGAAGCTTTCTTT. Full variable domain (rest looked up from reference TRBV7-9 and TRBJ1-1): DTGVSQNPRHKITKRGQNVTFRCDPISEHNRLYWYRQTLGQGPEFLTYFQNEAQLEKSRLLSDRFSAERPKGSFSTLEIQRTEQGDSAMYLCASSFGQGNTEAFFGQGTRLTVV.

The chain uses TRBV11-2 and TRBJ2-5, with 8 bases identical to TRBD1. The junction had 4 bases not matched to a gene; V was cut back by 2 bases and J by 5 bases. CDR3 length equals 14 residues. Germline V gives CDR1 SGHAT, CDR2 FQNNGV. The CDR3 DNA sequence: TGTGCCAGCAGCTTACAGGGGGCTTTTGAGACCCAGTACTTC. Its protein product is CASSLQGAFETQYF.

In this sample, this clone turned up once. This rearrangement joins TRBV28 to TRBJ2-3; 8 bases match TRBD2. This CDR3 comprises 12 residues. Germline V gene lookup returns CDR1 MDHEN and CDR2 SYDVKM. Here the CDR3 DNA reads TGTGCGGGCGGGGGGAGCACAGATACGCAGTATTTT. It is translated as CAGGGSTDTQYF.

J is TRBJ2-7 and V is TRBV29-1, with D perhaps TRBD1 (6 bases). This CDR3 comprises 15 residues. Germline loops: CDR1 SQVTM, CDR2 ANQGSEA. V lost 4 bases and J lost 3, with 19 bases in between. CDR3 DNA sequence: TGCAGCGTTGCAGTGAGTACAGGGATAAACTACGAGCAGTACTTC. Residues: CSVAVSTGINYEQYF.

V and J are TRBV19 and TRBJ1-1; D is unclear. The V end was cut by 1 base, the J end by 0 bases, with 6 bases between. The CDR3 is made up of 14 amino acids. Germline assignment: CDR1 LNHDA and CDR2 SQIVND (reference sequence). The CDR3 sequence is CASSIGGLNTEAFF. CDR3 bases: TGTGCCAGTAGTATAGGCGGGCTGAACACTGAAGCTTTCTTT.

V gene TRBV7-9 combines with J gene TRBJ2-1, with D possibly being TRBD2 (5 bases). Deletions cut 5 bases from V and 9 bases from J, with 14 bases between. CDR1 and CDR2 (germline): SEHNR, FQNEAQ (reference sequence). The CDR3 runs to 13 residues. CDR3 nucleotides: TGTGCCAGCAGCGTAAGAGAAGGACTTGAGCAGTTCTTC. It encodes CASSVREGLEQFF. Using reference TRBV7-9 and TRBJ2-1 for the parts outside the CDR3, the full variable domain is DTGVSQNPRHKITKRGQNVTFRCDPISEHNRLYWYRQTLGQGPEFLTYFQNEAQLEKSRLLSDRFSAERPKGSFSTLEIQRTEQGDSAMYLCASSVREGLEQFFGPGTRLTVL.

This chain joins TRBV29-1 and TRBJ2-3, with a weak D call TRBD2 (6 bases). Germline CDR1 is SQVTM and CDR2 is ANQGSEA. The CDR3 runs 16 residues. The ends were cut back, 1 base at V and 0 bases at J, with 14 bases in the middle. CDR3 DNA sequence: TGCAGCGTTGAAGGGACTTCGGAGGGAAGCACAGATACGCAGTATTTT. It specifies CSVEGTSEGSTDTQYF.

The table lists this clone with a count of one. The chain combines TRBV20-1 with TRBJ2-3; no firm D call. The CDR3 contains 11 residues. Germline lookup yields CDR1 DFQATT and CDR2 SNEGSKA (reference sequence). The CDR3 reads CSGLKSDTQYF. The CDR3 region has the DNA TGCAGCGGTCTAAAGTCAGATACGCAGTATTTT.

This clone was seen a single time. V gene TRBV4-2 combines with J gene TRBJ2-5, with TRBD2 matching 14 bases. J gave up 5 bases and V 1 base, and 0 bases lay outside the gene matches. Germline V gene sequence: CDR1 LGHNA, CDR2 YNFKEQ. CDR3 length equals 15 residues. CDR3 DNA: TGTGCCAGCAGCCAAGGGACTAGCGGGGGGGAGACCCAGTACTTC. Its translation: CASSQGTSGGETQYF.

The chain has TRBV6-5 and TRBJ1-5; 8 nucleotides agree with TRBD1. This CDR3 comprises 14 residues. J gave up 7 bases and V 5 bases, and 7 bases lay outside the gene matches. CDR1 is MNHEY and CDR2 is SVGAGI in the germline V gene. This CDR3 is CASSPQGAWQPQHF. CDR3 nucleotides: TGTGCCAGCAGTCCTCAGGGGGCCTGGCAGCCCCAGCATTTT.

This sequence joins TRBV10-3 and TRBJ2-7, with a tentative D call TRBD2 (6 bases). CDR1 is ENHRY, CDR2 SYGVKD, per germline. The germline V and J ends were trimmed by 3 bases and 13 bases, with 19 bases remaining between them. The CDR3 is 13 amino acids. The CDR3 reads CAISDSGFGGFYF. The CDR3 nucleotides are TGTGCCATCAGTGACTCGGGGTTTGGGGGGTTCTACTTC.

This clone has a single count. This chain joins TRBV5-6 and TRBJ1-2; tentatively, D is TRBD1 (6 bases). The CDR3 is 17 amino acids. Germline V gives CDR1 SGHDT, CDR2 YYEEEE. V lost 1 base to trimming and J lost 7 bases, with 23 bases between them. The CDR3, as DNA: TGTGCCAGCAGCTTGTTCGCGTTGGGGGGGCGCGGATTTGGCTACACCTTC. Translating it yields CASSLFALGGRGFGYTF.

The chain couples TRBV19 to TRBJ2-2, with 9 positions matching TRBD1. Germline loops: CDR1 LNHDA, CDR2 SQIVND (reference sequence). The CDR3 loop spans 14 amino acids. V shed 6 bases, J shed 7 bases, and the junction held 6 bases outside the gene matches. CDR3 protein: CASRVQGADGELFF. CDR3 in DNA: TGTGCCAGTAGGGTACAGGGGGCGGACGGGGAGCTGTTTTTT.

Remarks on this clone: Other DNA sequences of this sample code for an identical CDR3. CDR3 coding DNA: TGTGCCAGCAGCGTAGGTGGCTCTAATGAAAAACTGTTTTTT. Translating gives CASSVGGSNEKLFF. This sequence joins TRBV9 and TRBJ1-4, with no clear D. Trimming removed 0 bases from V and 3 bases from J, with 6 bases in between. This CDR3 is built from 14 residues. Germline loops: CDR1 SGDLS, CDR2 YYNGEE.

The V gene is TRBV10-2, the J gene TRBJ1-5; TRBD1 matches at 7 bases. Trimming removed 4 bases from V and 4 bases from J; junction bases left unmatched: 1. CDR1 WSHSY and CDR2 SAAADI come from the germline V gene. This CDR3 is 13 amino acids long. The CDR3 coding sequence is TGCGCCAGCAGTGGGGACAGTAATCAGCCCCAGCATTTT. Translated: CASSGDSNQPQHF.

The rearrangement links TRBV12-3 or TRBV12-4 to TRBJ1-2; unclear D gene. The CDR3 covers 13 residues. The V and J ends lost 5 bases and 7 bases respectively, with 14 bases between them. Here the CDR3 reads CASSPRRGSGYTF. The CDR3 DNA is TGTGCCAGCAGTCCTCGACGAGGGTCTGGCTACACCTTC.

V gene TRBV6-5 combines with J gene TRBJ2-7; TRBD2 agrees at 9 bases. Germline loops: CDR1 MNHEY, CDR2 SVGAGI. J gave up 5 bases and V 4 bases, and 9 bases lay outside the gene matches. This CDR3 has 15 amino acids. CDR3 bases: TGTGCCAGCAGTTCCCCGGGAGCGGGGGGCCACGAGCAGTACTTC. Translation: CASSSPGAGGHEQYF.

The rearrangement uses TRBV7-8 and TRBJ1-1, with a possible D match to TRBD1 (6 bases). The CDR3 extends over 15 amino acids. The ends were cut back, 4 bases at V and 1 base at J, with 13 bases in the middle. From germline, CDR1 is SGHVS and CDR2 FQNEAQ. CDR3 DNA sequence: TGTGCCAGCAGCTCCCTCGGACAGTGGAACACTGAAGCTTTCTTT. Protein sequence: CASSSLGQWNTEAFF. Complete variable domain (other parts from reference TRBV7-8 and TRBJ1-1): GAGVSQSPRYKVAKRGQDVALRCDPISGHVSLFWYQQALGQGPEFLTYFQNEAQLDKSGLPSDRFFAERPEGSVSTLKIQRTQQEDSAVYLCASSSLGQWNTEAFFGQGTRLTVV.

V and J are TRBV19 and TRBJ1-1, with 7 bases matching TRBD1. CDR1 is LNHDA and CDR2 is SQIVND in the germline V gene (reference sequence). The CDR3 has 17 residues. J was trimmed by 1 base and V by 4 bases; bases with no gene match: 12. The CDR3 DNA follows: TGTGCCAGTAGTACCGCTGGCCACAGGGGTCGGAACACTGAAGCTTTCTTT. It encodes CASSTAGHRGRNTEAFF.

The chain joins TRBV4-3 to TRBJ1-6; D might be TRBD1 (5 bases). V was trimmed by 1 base and J by 4 bases, leaving 8 bases between them. Germline V gene lookup returns CDR1 LGHNA and CDR2 YSLEER. The CDR3 loop spans 15 amino acids. The CDR3 loop is CASSQGTGYNSPLHF. The CDR3 DNA reads TGCGCCAGCAGCCAAGGAACAGGTTATAATTCACCCCTCCACTTT.

The V call is TRBV2, the J call TRBJ2-7; 11 nucleotides align to TRBD2. This CDR3 spans 15 amino acids. V shed 3 bases and J 3 bases; nucleotides not matched to a gene: 4. Germline V gives CDR1 SNHLY, CDR2 FYNNEI. CDR3 bases: TGTGCCAGCAGTGAGCCTAGCGGGGGGATCTACGAGCAGTACTTC. Protein: CASSEPSGGIYEQYF.

The DNA for the CDR3 is TGTGCCAGCAGCGTAGGGACCCGGGGCGGGAGAAGCACAGATACGCAGTATTTT. Amino acids: CASSVGTRGGRSTDTQYF. This chain uses TRBV9 with TRBJ2-3, with TRBD2 identical over 7 bases. J gave up 0 bases and V 0 bases, and 10 bases lay outside the gene matches. Germline lookup yields CDR1 SGDLS and CDR2 YYNGEE. The CDR3 totals 18 residues.

The CDR3 DNA sequence: TGTGCCAGTAGTATAATGAGTTCCAGCACAGATACGCAGTATTTT. It specifies CASSIMSSSTDTQYF. The gene calls are TRBV19 and TRBJ2-3; the D is unclear. Germline CDR1 and CDR2: LNHDA and SQIVND (reference sequence). Trimming cost V 2 bases and J 0 bases, with 9 bases left between them. This CDR3 is 15 amino acids long.